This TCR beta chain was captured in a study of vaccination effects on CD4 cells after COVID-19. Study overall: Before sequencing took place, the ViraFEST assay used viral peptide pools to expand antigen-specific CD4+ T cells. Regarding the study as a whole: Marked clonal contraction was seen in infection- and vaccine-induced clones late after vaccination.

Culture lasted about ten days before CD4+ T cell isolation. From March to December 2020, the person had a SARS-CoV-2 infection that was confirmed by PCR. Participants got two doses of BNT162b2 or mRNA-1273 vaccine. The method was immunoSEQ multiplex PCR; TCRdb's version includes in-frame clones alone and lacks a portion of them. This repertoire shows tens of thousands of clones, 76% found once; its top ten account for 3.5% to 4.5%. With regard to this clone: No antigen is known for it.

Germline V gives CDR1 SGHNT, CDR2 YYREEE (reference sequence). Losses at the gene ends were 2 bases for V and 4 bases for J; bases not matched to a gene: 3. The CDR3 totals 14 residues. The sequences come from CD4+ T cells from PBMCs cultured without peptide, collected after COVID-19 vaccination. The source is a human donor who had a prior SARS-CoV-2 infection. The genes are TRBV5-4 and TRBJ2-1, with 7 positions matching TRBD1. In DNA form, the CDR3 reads TGTGCCAGCAGCTTAGGGACAGAGTACAATGAGCAGTTCTTC. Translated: CASSLGTEYNEQFF.